This record concerns one T cell receptor beta chain sequence. Its antigen is still unknown. Primers: 60 Vbeta forward and 13 Jbeta reverse. The protocol was immunoSEQ multiplex PCR, while the TCRdb copy is restricted to in-frame clones and leaves out a portion. The repertoire holds 100,000 to 120,000 clones, under 85% seen once, with 5% to 6.5% in the top ten. Germline lookup yields CDR1 SGHTA and CDR2 FQGNSA. This CDR3 comprises 16 residues. The V end lost 5 bases, the J end lost 8 bases, and 22 bases lay between the germline ends. This entry belongs to a study of cytomegalovirus exposure and HLA in healthy donors. Study-wide findings and caveats: V- and J-gene trimming of TCR beta was linked (in a later analysis) to a missense DCLRE1C variant. Later, an analysis showed that TCR beta chains associated with HLA were more clonally expanded than others that were equally common.

The chain employs TRBV7-2 and TRBJ2-1, with D perhaps TRBD2 (6 bases). The sequenced sample was PBMCs. This sequence originates from a man aged 18-30 years in good health and CMV-seronegative. DNA for the CDR3: TGTGCCAGCAGCCCGGCCCTCTACGGGAGTGGGGATGAGCAGTTCTTC. It specifies CASSPALYGSGDEQFF.